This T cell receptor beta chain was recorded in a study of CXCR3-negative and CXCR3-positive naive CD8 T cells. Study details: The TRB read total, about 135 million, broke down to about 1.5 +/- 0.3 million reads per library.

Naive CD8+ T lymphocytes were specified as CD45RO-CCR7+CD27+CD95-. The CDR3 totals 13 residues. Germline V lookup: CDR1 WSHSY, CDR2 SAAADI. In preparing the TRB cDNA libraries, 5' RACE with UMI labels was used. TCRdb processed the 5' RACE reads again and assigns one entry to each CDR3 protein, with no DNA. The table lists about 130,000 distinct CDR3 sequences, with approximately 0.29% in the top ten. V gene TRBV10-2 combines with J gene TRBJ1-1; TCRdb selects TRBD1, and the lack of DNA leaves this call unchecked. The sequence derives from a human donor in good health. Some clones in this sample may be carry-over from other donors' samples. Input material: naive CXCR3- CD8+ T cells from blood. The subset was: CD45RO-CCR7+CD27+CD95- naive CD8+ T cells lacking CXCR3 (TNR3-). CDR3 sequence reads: CASSGRVYTEAFF.